The T cell receptor beta chain under discussion was sequenced for a study of cytomegalovirus exposure and HLA in healthy donors. Broader study findings: There were a few CMV-associated chains whose specificity for CMV antigens was confirmed in vitro.

Germline V CDR1 and CDR2: MNHEY, SVGAGI. V shed 5 bases and J shed 6 bases, with 14 bases lying between them. This CDR3 has 14 residues. 13 Jbeta primers and 60 Vbeta primers were used for the PCR. Here immunoSEQ multiplex PCR was the method, and the copy in TCRdb shows in-frame clones only, minus some. The data show roughly 150,000 clones, roughly 70% seen once. On this clone itself: The antigen remains unidentified.

The clonotype originates from a man in his thirties or forties in good health and CMV-seropositive. This chain connects TRBV6-5 to TRBJ1-5; maybe TRBD1 (6 bases). Sequencing used PBMCs. DNA for the CDR3: TGTGCCAGCAGTGAAGGGGGATGGTTTCAGCCCCAGCATTTT. Protein sequence: CASSEGGWFQPQHF.